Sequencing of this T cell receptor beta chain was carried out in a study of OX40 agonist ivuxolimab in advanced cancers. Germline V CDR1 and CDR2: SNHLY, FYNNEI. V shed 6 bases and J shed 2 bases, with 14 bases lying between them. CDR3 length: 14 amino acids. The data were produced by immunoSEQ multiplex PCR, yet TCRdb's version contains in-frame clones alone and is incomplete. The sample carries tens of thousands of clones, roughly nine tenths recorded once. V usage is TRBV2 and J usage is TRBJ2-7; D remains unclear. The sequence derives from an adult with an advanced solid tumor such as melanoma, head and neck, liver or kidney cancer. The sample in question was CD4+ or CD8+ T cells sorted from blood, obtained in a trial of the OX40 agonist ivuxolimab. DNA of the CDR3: TGTGCCAGCAGACAGAATTCCCAAGCCTACGAGCAGTACTTC. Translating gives CASRQNSQAYEQYF.